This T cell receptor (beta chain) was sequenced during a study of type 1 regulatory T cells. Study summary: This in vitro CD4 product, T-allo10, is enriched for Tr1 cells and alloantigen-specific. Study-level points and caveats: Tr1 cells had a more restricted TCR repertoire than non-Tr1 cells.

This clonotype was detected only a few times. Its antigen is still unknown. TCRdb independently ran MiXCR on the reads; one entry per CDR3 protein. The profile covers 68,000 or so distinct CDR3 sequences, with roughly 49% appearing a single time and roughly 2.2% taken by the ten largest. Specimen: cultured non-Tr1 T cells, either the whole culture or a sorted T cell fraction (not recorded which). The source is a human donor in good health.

The CDR3 sequence: CASSPSRRFVGQGKNNEQFF. CDR3 DNA sequence: TGTGCCAGCAGCCCCTCCCGGCGTTTTGTGGGACAGGGTAAGAACAATGAGCAGTTCTTC. The chain uses TRBV7-3 and TRBJ2-1; 9 bases are a match to TRBD1. The CDR3 is 20 residues long. V lost 5 bases, J lost 5 bases, and 22 bases stayed unmatched. CDR1 SGHTA and CDR2 FQGTGA come from the germline V gene.